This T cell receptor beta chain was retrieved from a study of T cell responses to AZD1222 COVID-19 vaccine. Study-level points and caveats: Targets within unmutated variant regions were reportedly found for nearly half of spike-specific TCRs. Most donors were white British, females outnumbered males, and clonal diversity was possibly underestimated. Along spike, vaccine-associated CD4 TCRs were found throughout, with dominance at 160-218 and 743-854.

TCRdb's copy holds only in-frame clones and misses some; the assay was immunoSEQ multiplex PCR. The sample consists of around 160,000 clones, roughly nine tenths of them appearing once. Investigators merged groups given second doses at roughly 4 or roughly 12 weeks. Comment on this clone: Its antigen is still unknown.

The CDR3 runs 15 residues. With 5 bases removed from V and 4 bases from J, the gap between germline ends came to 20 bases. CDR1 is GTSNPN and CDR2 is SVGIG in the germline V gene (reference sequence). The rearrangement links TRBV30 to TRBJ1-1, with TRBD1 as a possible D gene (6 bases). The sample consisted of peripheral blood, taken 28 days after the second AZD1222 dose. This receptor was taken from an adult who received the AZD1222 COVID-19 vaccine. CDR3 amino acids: CAWGTAGAGVTEAFF. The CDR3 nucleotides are TGTGCCTGGGGGACCGCAGGGGCGGGAGTCACTGAAGCTTTCTTT.